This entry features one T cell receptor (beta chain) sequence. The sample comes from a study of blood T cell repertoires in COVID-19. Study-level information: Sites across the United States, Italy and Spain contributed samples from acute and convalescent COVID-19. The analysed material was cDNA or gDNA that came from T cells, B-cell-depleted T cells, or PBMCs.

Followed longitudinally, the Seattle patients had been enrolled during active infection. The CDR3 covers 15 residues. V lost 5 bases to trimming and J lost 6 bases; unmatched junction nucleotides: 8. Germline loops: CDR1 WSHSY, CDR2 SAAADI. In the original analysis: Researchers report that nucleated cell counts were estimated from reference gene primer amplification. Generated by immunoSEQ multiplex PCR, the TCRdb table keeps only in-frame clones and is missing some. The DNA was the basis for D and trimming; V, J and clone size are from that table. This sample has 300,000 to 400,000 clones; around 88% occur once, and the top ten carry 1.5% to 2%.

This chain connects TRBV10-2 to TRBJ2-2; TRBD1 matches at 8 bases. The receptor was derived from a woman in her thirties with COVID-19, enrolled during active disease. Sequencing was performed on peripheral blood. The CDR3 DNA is TGCGCCAGCAGTTATCGGACAGGGCGGCCCGGGGAGCTGTTTTTT. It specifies CASSYRTGRPGELFF.